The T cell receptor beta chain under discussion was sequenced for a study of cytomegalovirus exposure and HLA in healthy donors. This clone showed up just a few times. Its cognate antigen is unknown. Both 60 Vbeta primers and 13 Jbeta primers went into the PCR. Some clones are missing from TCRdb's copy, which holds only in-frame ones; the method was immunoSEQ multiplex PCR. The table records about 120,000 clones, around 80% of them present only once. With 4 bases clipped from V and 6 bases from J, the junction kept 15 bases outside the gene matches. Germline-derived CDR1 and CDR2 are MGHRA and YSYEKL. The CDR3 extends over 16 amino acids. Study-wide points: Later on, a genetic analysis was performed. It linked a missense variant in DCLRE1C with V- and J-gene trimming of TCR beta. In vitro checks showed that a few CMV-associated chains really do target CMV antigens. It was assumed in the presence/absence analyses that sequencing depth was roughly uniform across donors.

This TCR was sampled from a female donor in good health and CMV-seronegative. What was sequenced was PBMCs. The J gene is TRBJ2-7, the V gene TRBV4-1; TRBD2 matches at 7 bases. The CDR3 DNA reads TGCGCCAGCAGCCCGAGGGTGTGGGAGGGCCAGGGCGAGCAGTACTTC. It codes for CASSPRVWEGQGEQYF.